This T cell receptor beta chain was captured by sequencing in a study of blood T cell repertoires in COVID-19. The overall study: There were acute and convalescent COVID-19 samples, and they came from the United States, Italy and Spain. T cells, B-cell-depleted T cells, or PBMCs provided the cDNA or gDNA that served as material.

The authors' processing: Amplification from reference gene primers served as the basis for estimated nucleated cell counts. Using immunoSEQ multiplex PCR, the repertoire was profiled, and TCRdb retains in-frame clones only, with some absent. V and J calls and clone size are given by that table; D and trimming were obtained from the DNA. The sample lists about 130,000 clones, just under 85% occurring once. V was shortened by 4 bases and J by 6 bases, with 14 bases between the two germline ends. CDR1 is SQVTM, CDR2 ANQGSEA, per germline. The CDR3 runs to 13 residues. Sequencing input: peripheral blood. This rearrangement joins TRBV29-1 to TRBJ2-3; maybe TRBD2 (6 bases). The TCR was taken from a human donor in a cohort sampled during active COVID-19. The CDR3 region is CSVGAGSGDTQYF. The CDR3 bases are TGCAGCGTTGGGGCGGGATCGGGGGATACGCAGTATTTT.